The clone carrying this T cell receptor beta chain was observed a handful of times. The antigen remains undetermined. This sample was included in a study of T cells after yellow fever vaccination. Broader study findings: Researchers cautioned that FACS-sorted repertoires could harbor abundant clonotypes contaminating from the bulk population.

TCRdb re-derived calls from the 5' RACE reads in MiXCR, one entry per CDR3 protein. The sample gives roughly 500,000 distinct CDR3 sequences, approximately 21% of which show up once; 13% to 15% is in the top ten. Germline CDR1 and CDR2: DFQATT and SNEGSKA (reference sequence). This CDR3 has 13 amino acids. Deletions cut 7 bases from V and 0 bases from J, with 11 bases between. The source of this sequence is a man under 40 who received the YFV17D yellow fever vaccine. V is TRBV20-1 and J is TRBJ2-3; D might be TRBD1 or TRBD2, each matching 5 bases. Sequenced here: PBMCs, sampled 15 days after the yellow fever booster vaccination. The CDR3 loop reads CSVTRDSTDTQYF. CDR3 DNA sequence: TGCAGTGTTACCCGGGACAGCACAGATACGCAGTATTTT.